Listed below are T cell receptor beta chains from one sample, sequenced in a study of cytomegalovirus exposure and HLA in healthy donors. Profiled with immunoSEQ multiplex PCR; TCRdb holds only in-frame clones, not every one. This sample has fewer than 200,000 clones, with 85% found just once. The sequencing sample was made of PBMCs. The receptors were sampled from a man between 18 and 35 years old in good health and CMV-seropositive. Both conserved end residues are part of each CDR3. Fields, in order: D gene, J gene, V gene, clone size, CDR3 DNA, CDR3 protein. D genes are given only for firm matches. Clone size is given for some rows only: seen once, a few or many times, or a class if the clone is expanded.

.,TRBJ1-5,TRBV2,few,TGTGCCAGCAGTCCTTCCTACGGCAATCAGCCCCAGCATTTT,CASSPSYGNQPQHF
.,TRBJ1-1,TRBV23-1,.,TGCGCCAGCAGTCTGAAAAGAGGCAGTTCCACTGAAGCTTTCTTT,CASSLKRGSSTEAFF
TRBD1,TRBJ2-7,TRBV29-1,.,TGCAGCGGGCTCCGGGACAGCGAGCAGTACTTC,CSGLRDSEQYF
TRBD2,TRBJ2-3,TRBV6-5,.,TGTGCCAGCAACCTAGCGGGCATCACAGATACGCAGTATTTT,CASNLAGITDTQYF
TRBD1,TRBJ2-1,TRBV19,.,TGTGCCAGCAATGTGACAGGGTGTCCAGGCAATGAGCAGTTCTTC,CASNVTGCPGNEQFF
TRBD1,TRBJ1-1,TRBV19,few,TGTGCCAGTAGCCGACAGGGAGGAGGCACTGAAGCTTTCTTT,CASSRQGGGTEAFF
TRBD1,TRBJ2-3,TRBV6-6,.,TGTGCCAGCAACAAACAGGGGGCGCTGGCAGATACGCAGTATTTT,CASNKQGALADTQYF
.,TRBJ1-4,TRBV10-3,.,TGTGCCTCCACAGCCTCAGGGCAAAAACTGTTTTTT,CASTASGQKLFF
.,TRBJ2-2,TRBV30,.,TGTGCCTGGAGACGCGGGAACACCGGGGAGCTGTTTTTT,CAWRRGNTGELFF
.,TRBJ1-2,TRBV7-9,.,TGTGCCAGCAGCTTAGGCGGGGAAGGCTATGGCTACACCTTC,CASSLGGEGYGYTF
.,TRBJ1-4,TRBV21-1,once,TGTGCCAGCAGCACCAGAGGACAATCGTCTGACAAACTGTTTTTT,CASSTRGQSSDKLFF
TRBD2,TRBJ2-4,TRBV2,.,TGTGCCAGCAGTGAGTCTAGCGGGGACGGAAACATTCAGTACTTC,CASSESSGDGNIQYF
.,TRBJ2-5,TRBV7-2,few,TGTGCCAGCAGCTCTTGGGGGGGGGCACTGGAGACCCAGTACTTC,CASSSWGGALETQYF